The 24 T cell receptor beta chains given below trace back to one sample, sequenced in a study of shared clonotypes between healthy human individuals. Measured with immunoSEQ multiplex PCR; TCRdb has only the in-frame clones, and not every one. The sample shows roughly 2,000,000 clones, over 85% of them seen only once. Naive CD8 cells lacked CD45RO and underwent positive selection for CCR7, leaving out terminally differentiated effector memory CD45RA+ cells. What was sequenced was naive CD8+ T cells sorted from blood. These TCRs come from a young man in good health.

The chain has TRBV28 and TRBJ1-1; D is unresolved. V was shortened by 6 bases and J by 4 bases, with 9 bases between the two germline ends. The CDR3 sequence is 12 residues long. Germline-derived CDR1 and CDR2 are MDHEN and SYDVKM. DNA of the CDR3: TGTGCCAGCAGCGATATCGGCACTGAAGCTTTCTTT. It encodes CASSDIGTEAFF.

V and J are TRBV16 and TRBJ2-2; D uncertain. CDR3 length equals 13 residues. Trimming cost V 0 bases and J 7 bases, with 6 bases left between them. Germline CDR1 is KGHSY and CDR2 is FQNENV. This chain's CDR3 is CASSQSMGGELFF. In DNA, the CDR3 is TGTGCCAGCAGCCAATCGATGGGCGGGGAGCTGTTTTTT.

This rearrangement joins TRBV7-2 to TRBJ1-6, with D unresolved. Between the trimmed V and J ends, which lost 5 bases and 7 bases, there was a span of 9 bases. The CDR3 runs 13 residues. CDR1 and CDR2 (germline): SGHTA, FQGNSA. In nucleotides, the CDR3 is TGTGCCAGCAGCCCGTACCTGAATTCACCCCTCCACTTT. This gives the protein CASSPYLNSPLHF. Looking up the rest from reference TRBV7-2 and TRBJ1-6 gives the full variable domain: GAGVSQSPSNKVTEKGKDVELRCDPISGHTALYWYRQSLGQGLEFLIYFQGNSAPDKSGLPSDRFSAERTGGSVSTLTIQRTQQEDSAVYLCASSPYLNSPLHFGNGTRLTVT.

The chain employs TRBV19 and TRBJ2-2; 8 bases line up with TRBD1. Germline V gives CDR1 LNHDA, CDR2 SQIVND (reference sequence). The CDR3 extends over 16 amino acids. The V gene end was trimmed by 1 base and the J gene end by 4 bases; junction bases not matched to a gene: 5. CDR3 sequence (DNA): TGTGCCAGTAGTATAGGATTGGGACAGGTCACCGGGGAGCTGTTTTTT. The encoded protein is CASSIGLGQVTGELFF. Together with reference TRBV19 and TRBJ2-2, the CDR3 gives the full variable domain: DGGITQSPKYLFRKEGQNVTLSCEQNLNHDAMYWYRQDPGQGLRLIYYSQIVNDFQKGDIAEGYSVSREKKESFPLTVTSAQKNPTAFYLCASSIGLGQVTGELFFGEGSRLTVL.

V is TRBV7-2 and J is TRBJ2-1; the match to TRBD2 covers 7 bases. Germline V CDR1 and CDR2: SGHTA, FQGNSA. Losses at the gene ends were 5 bases for V and 9 bases for J; bases not matched to a gene: 13. This CDR3 is built from 15 residues. The CDR3 loop is CASSPPGREQSEQFF. CDR3 coding DNA: TGTGCCAGCAGCCCTCCGGGGCGGGAGCAATCTGAGCAGTTCTTC.

This rearrangement joins TRBV4-1 to TRBJ1-6, with 10 bases aligning to TRBD1. CDR1 is MGHRA and CDR2 is YSYEKL in the germline V gene. J gave up 9 bases and V 5 bases, and 7 bases lay outside the gene matches. The CDR3 sequence is 15 residues long. CDR3 DNA: TGCGCCAGCAGCGCCACCGGGACAGGGGTTTCACCCCTCCACTTT. Amino acids: CASSATGTGVSPLHF.

The rearrangement joins TRBV18 to TRBJ1-6; TRBD1 matches at 8 bases. V lost 3 bases, J lost 10 bases, and 5 bases stayed unmatched. The CDR3 contains 14 residues. The germline V gene has CDR1 KGHSH and CDR2 LQKENI. For the CDR3, the DNA is TGTGCCAGCTCACCGGACAGGGATTGGTCACCCCTCCACTTT. Its protein is CASSPDRDWSPLHF.

The chain employs TRBV5-8 and TRBJ1-6; no definite D call. The V end lost 0 bases, the J end lost 8 bases, and 9 bases lay between the germline ends. CDR1 and CDR2 (germline): SGHTS, YDEGEE. The CDR3 has 14 amino acids. CDR3 sequence reads: CASSLGPVYSPLHF. DNA of the CDR3: TGTGCCAGCAGCTTGGGACCGGTATATTCACCCCTCCACTTT.

The chain joins TRBV19 to TRBJ2-7, with 9 bases fitting TRBD2. V shed 2 bases and J 2 bases; nucleotides not matched to a gene: 4. The CDR3 sequence is 15 residues long. CDR1 LNHDA and CDR2 SQIVND come from the germline V gene (reference sequence). This CDR3 is CASSILAGQPYEQYF. CDR3 DNA: TGTGCCAGTAGTATACTAGCGGGACAGCCCTACGAGCAGTACTTC.

The chain couples TRBV5-1 to TRBJ1-4; D remains unclear. The CDR3 runs to 14 residues. Trimming cost V 4 bases and J 0 bases, with 7 bases left between them. Germline CDR1 SGHRS, CDR2 YFSETQ. The DNA for the CDR3 is TGCGCCAGCAGCGACCACTCAACTAATGAAAAACTGTTTTTT. This gives the protein CASSDHSTNEKLFF.

The chain couples TRBV7-9 to TRBJ2-4; 7 bases are a match to TRBD2. V was clipped by 0 bases and J by 8 bases; unmatched bases: 13. Germline CDR1 is SEHNR and CDR2 is FQNEAQ (reference sequence). The CDR3 loop spans 17 amino acids. CDR3 sequence reads: CASSLAVTSSYVDIQYF. The DNA for the CDR3 is TGTGCCAGCAGCTTAGCGGTGACTAGCTCTTATGTGGACATTCAGTACTTC.

V usage is TRBV29-1 and J usage is TRBJ2-7; the D call may be TRBD1 or TRBD2 (5 bases each). The CDR3 runs to 15 residues. The germline V gene encodes CDR1 SQVTM and CDR2 ANQGSEA. V shed 2 bases and J shed 6 bases, with 20 bases lying between them. CDR3 sequence reads: CSVESPVGRGLEQYF. The CDR3 bases are TGCAGCGTTGAATCCCCGGTGGGACGTGGGCTCGAGCAGTACTTC.

Notes on this clone: The sample holds other DNA sequences that translate to the same CDR3. This sequence joins TRBV27 and TRBJ2-1, with D perhaps TRBD2 (6 bases). Trimming took 3 bases from V and 0 from J, leaving 12 bases between them. Germline loops: CDR1 MNHEY, CDR2 SMNVEV (reference sequence). This CDR3 spans 16 amino acids. The CDR3 region is CASSLSRGSSYNEQFF. In DNA, the CDR3 is TGTGCCAGCAGTTTGAGTCGGGGGAGCTCCTACAATGAGCAGTTCTTC.

This clone was counted once. The rearrangement joins TRBV28 to TRBJ1-1; D ambiguous. Per germline, CDR1 MDHEN and CDR2 SYDVKM. Deletions cut 4 bases from V and 1 base from J, with 7 bases between. CDR3 length: 13 amino acids. CDR3 loop: CASSYHSNTEAFF. CDR3 coding DNA: TGTGCCAGCAGTTACCACTCGAACACTGAAGCTTTCTTT. Together with reference TRBV28 and TRBJ1-1, the CDR3 gives the full variable domain: DVKVTQSSRYLVKRTGEKVFLECVQDMDHENMFWYRQDPGLGLRLIYFSYDVKMKEKGDIPEGYSVSREKKERFSLILESASTNQTSMYLCASSYHSNTEAFFGQGTRLTVV.

The V gene is TRBV6-7, the J gene TRBJ1-4, with 10 bases that match TRBD1. TRBV6-7 is noted as an ORF with a role that remains uncertain. The V gene end was trimmed by 7 bases and the J gene end by 10 bases; junction bases not matched to a gene: 15. CDR3 length: 16 residues. The CDR3 spells CASILSGGQGNGKLFF. The CDR3 nucleotides are TGTGCCAGCATCCTCTCGGGGGGACAGGGGAACGGAAAACTGTTTTTT.

V usage is TRBV28 and J usage is TRBJ1-2; 7 bases align to TRBD1. The length of the CDR3 is 13 residues. Germline CDR1 reads MDHEN; CDR2 reads SYDVKM. After removal of 6 bases from V and 4 bases from J, the junction contained 5 bases not matched to a gene. For the CDR3, the DNA is TGTGCCAGCAGCTGGGACAGTTCCTATGGCTACACCTTC. Protein: CASSWDSSYGYTF.

The chain combines TRBV2 with TRBJ2-2; D remains unclear. Germline CDR1 reads SNHLY; CDR2 reads FYNNEI. V dropped 5 bases and J dropped 0 bases, with 16 bases sitting between them. The CDR3 runs to 17 residues. In DNA form, the CDR3 reads TGTGCCAGCAGTTTGGTCCCACCACCAGCGAACACCGGGGAGCTGTTTTTT. Translating gives CASSLVPPPANTGELFF.

A single count supports this clone. At the DNA level, this CDR3 is encoded by other sequences in the same sample as well. The V gene is TRBV11-2, the J gene TRBJ2-2; no firm D call. The germline CDR1 and CDR2 sequences are SGHAT and FQNNGV. Trimming cost V 3 bases and J 1 base, with 6 bases left between them. The CDR3 contains 14 residues. This chain's CDR3 is CASSLAGNTGELFF. The CDR3 coding sequence is TGTGCCAGCAGCTTGGCCGGGAACACCGGGGAGCTGTTTTTT.

The chain carries TRBV13 and TRBJ2-6; D is unresolved. Between the trimmed V and J ends, which lost 3 bases and 0 bases, there was a span of 18 bases. Germline loops: CDR1 PRHDT, CDR2 FYEKMQ (reference sequence). CDR3 size: 19 residues. This chain's CDR3 is CASSFGFPSSLSGANVLTF. In nucleotides, the CDR3 is TGTGCCAGCAGCTTCGGGTTTCCGTCGTCTCTCTCTGGGGCCAACGTCCTGACTTTC.

This rearrangement joins TRBV2 to TRBJ2-3, with 13 bases fitting TRBD2. The CDR3 is 18 residues long. The V gene's germline CDR1 is SNHLY and CDR2 FYNNEI. V trimming: 3 bases; J trimming: 3 bases; junction bases outside the gene matches: 9. CDR3: CASSDGGLAGSGTDTQYF. The DNA of the CDR3 is TGTGCCAGCAGTGATGGGGGACTAGCGGGATCAGGGACAGATACGCAGTATTTT.

This clone was detected only once. The chain carries TRBV10-3 and TRBJ1-1, with D maybe TRBD1 (5 bases). Germline assignment: CDR1 ENHRY and CDR2 SYGVKD. The CDR3 has 13 residues. V was shortened by 4 bases and J by 4 bases, with 10 bases between the two germline ends. The CDR3 reads CAISGEGITEAFF. The CDR3 region has the DNA TGTGCCATCAGTGGCGAGGGGATCACTGAAGCTTTCTTT.

The rearrangement uses TRBV7-9 and TRBJ2-5; 11 nucleotides match TRBD2. The V and J ends lost 4 bases and 8 bases, in that order; junction bases with no gene match: 9. CDR1 is SEHNR and CDR2 is FQNEAQ in the germline V gene (reference sequence). This CDR3 region has 15 residues. CDR3 sequence: CASSSSGGPSGTQYF. The CDR3 DNA reads as TGTGCCAGCAGCTCTAGCGGGGGGCCCTCAGGAACCCAGTACTTC.

The genes are TRBV11-2 and TRBJ2-1; a weak D match, TRBD2 (6 bases). The CDR3 spans 15 residues. The germline V and J ends were trimmed by 1 base and 6 bases, with 13 bases remaining between them. CDR1 is SGHAT and CDR2 is FQNNGV in the germline V gene. The CDR3 nucleotides are TGTGCCAGCAGCTTAGTGGTGGGACTGGGCAATGAGCAGTTCTTC. Translating gives CASSLVVGLGNEQFF.

CDR3 nucleotide sequence: TGTGCCAGCAGTTACCCGGCCGCCACCGGGGAGCTGTTTTTT. Translated: CASSYPAATGELFF. The chain has TRBV6-5 and TRBJ2-2; no firm D call. The germline V and J ends were trimmed by 2 bases and 4 bases, with 8 bases remaining between them. CDR3 size: 14 residues. Germline V gives CDR1 MNHEY, CDR2 SVGAGI.